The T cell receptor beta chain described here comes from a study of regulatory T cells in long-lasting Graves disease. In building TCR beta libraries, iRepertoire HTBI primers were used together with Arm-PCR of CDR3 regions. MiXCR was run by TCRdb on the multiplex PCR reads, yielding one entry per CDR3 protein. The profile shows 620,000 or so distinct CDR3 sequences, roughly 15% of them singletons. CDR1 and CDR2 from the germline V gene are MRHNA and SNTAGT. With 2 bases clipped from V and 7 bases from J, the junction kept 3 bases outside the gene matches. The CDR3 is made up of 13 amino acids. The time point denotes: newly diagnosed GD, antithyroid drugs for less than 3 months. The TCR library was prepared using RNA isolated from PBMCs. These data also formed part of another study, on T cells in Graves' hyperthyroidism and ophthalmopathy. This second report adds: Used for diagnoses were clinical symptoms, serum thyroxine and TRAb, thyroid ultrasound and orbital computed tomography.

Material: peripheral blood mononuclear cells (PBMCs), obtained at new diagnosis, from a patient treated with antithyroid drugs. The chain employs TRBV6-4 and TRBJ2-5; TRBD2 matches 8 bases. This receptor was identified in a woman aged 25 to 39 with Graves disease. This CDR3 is CASSDGLAGTQYF. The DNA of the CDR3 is TGTGCCAGCAGTGACGGACTAGCCGGGACCCAGTACTTC.